Presented here are 13 T cell receptor beta chains from one specimen sequenced in a study of cytomegalovirus exposure and HLA in healthy donors. PCR used 60 Vbeta primers and 13 Jbeta primers. Produced via immunoSEQ multiplex PCR; TCRdb's table is partial and in-frame only. This sample lists 80,000 or so clones; its ten largest clones have approximately 1.1%. Sequenced material: PBMCs. Source of these receptors: a woman younger than 45 in good health and CMV-seronegative.

The V gene is TRBV30, the J gene TRBJ2-1; the match to TRBD2 covers 12 bases. The ends lost 4 bases at V and 1 base at J; junction bases unmatched: 2. Germline loops: CDR1 GTSNPN, CDR2 SVGIG (reference sequence). This CDR3 comprises 15 residues. The CDR3 nucleotides read TGTGCCTGGACTAGCGGGGGGGCATCCTACAATGAGCAGTTCTTC. This gives the protein CAWTSGGASYNEQFF.

This chain connects TRBV10-3 to TRBJ2-7, with 8 bases aligning to TRBD2. Germline V CDR1 and CDR2: ENHRY, SYGVKD. The CDR3 extends over 17 amino acids. Losses at the gene ends were 2 bases for V and 2 bases for J; bases not matched to a gene: 11. The CDR3 DNA reads TGTGCCATCAGTGAGACCGAAGGACTAGCTGTGGCCTACGAGCAGTACTTC. Its translation: CAISETEGLAVAYEQYF.

A note on this clone: The junction departs from the called germline gene at one end, perhaps through a read error. The V and J genes are TRBV5-1 and TRBJ2-1; possible D gene TRBD2, 6 bases. The CDR3 spans 16 residues. The germline gives CDR1 SGHRS, CDR2 YFSETQ. CDR3 coding DNA: TGCGCCAGCAGCTTGGCCCACGGGAGCTCCGACAATGAGCAGTTCTTC. It codes for CASSLAHGSSDNEQFF.

The chain recombines TRBV9 with TRBJ2-5, with D maybe TRBD1 (6 bases). The CDR3 runs to 14 residues. Germline-derived CDR1 and CDR2 are SGDLS and YYNGEE. The ends were cut back, 3 bases at V and 2 bases at J, with 11 bases in the middle. The CDR3 here is CASSEQGFQETQYF. In DNA form, the CDR3 reads TGTGCCAGCAGCGAACAGGGATTTCAAGAGACCCAGTACTTC.

V is TRBV6-5 and J is TRBJ1-3, with D unclear. The CDR3 extends over 15 amino acids. Germline CDR1 MNHEY, CDR2 SVGAGI. Trimming stripped 7 bases from V and 2 bases from J, with 15 bases between. CDR3 bases: TGTGCCAGCAAATCGTCCGGTCCAACTGGAAACACCATATATTTT. This gives the protein CASKSSGPTGNTIYF.

V usage is TRBV5-1 and J usage is TRBJ2-2, with 9 nucleotides matching TRBD1. The CDR3 has 16 amino acids. With V trimmed by 5 bases and J by 6 bases, 11 bases remained unmatched. The germline V gene encodes CDR1 SGHRS and CDR2 YFSETQ. The chain's CDR3 is CASRIPGQGSAGELFF. CDR3 sequence (DNA): TGCGCCAGCAGAATTCCGGGACAGGGTTCGGCCGGGGAGCTGTTTTTT.

V usage is TRBV5-6 and J usage is TRBJ2-7; the match to TRBD2 covers 7 bases. V trimming: 4 bases; J trimming: 2 bases; junction bases outside the gene matches: 9. The germline gives CDR1 SGHDT, CDR2 YYEEEE. The CDR3 contains 15 residues. CDR3 residues: CASSISPGGAYEQYF. For the CDR3, the DNA is TGTGCCAGCAGCATCTCCCCGGGGGGTGCCTACGAGCAGTACTTC. The full variable domain, rest sourced from reference TRBV5-6 and TRBJ2-7, is DAGVTQSPTHLIKTRGQQVTLRCSPKSGHDTVSWYQQALGQGPQFIFQYYEEEERQRGNFPDRFSGHQFPNYSSELNVNALLLGDSALYLCASSISPGGAYEQYFGPGTRLTVT.

For the CDR3, the DNA is TGCGCCAGCAGCTTGGGGGGGCGAGGTACAGATACGCAGTATTTT. It is translated as CASSLGGRGTDTQYF. J is TRBJ2-3 and V is TRBV5-1, with D maybe TRBD1 (6 bases). V was cut by 0 bases and J by 3 bases, with 11 bases left in between. Germline V gene sequence: CDR1 SGHRS, CDR2 YFSETQ. This CDR3 is 15 amino acids long.

The chain employs TRBV4-1 and TRBJ2-5, with D tentatively TRBD1 (6 bases). From germline, CDR1 is MGHRA and CDR2 YSYEKL. This CDR3 is built from 16 residues. Trimming removed 1 base from V and 1 base from J, with 13 bases in between. CDR3 amino acids: CASSQVSGTLQETQYF. In nucleotides, the CDR3 is TGCGCCAGCAGCCAAGTCTCCGGGACACTCCAAGAGACCCAGTACTTC.

J is TRBJ2-3 and V is TRBV27; 10 nucleotides match TRBD1. Germline V gives CDR1 MNHEY, CDR2 SMNVEV (reference sequence). V trimming: 2 bases; J trimming: 3 bases; junction bases outside the gene matches: 2. CDR3 length: 15 amino acids. This CDR3 is CASSLMGQGTDTQYF. The CDR3 DNA follows: TGTGCCAGCAGTTTAATGGGACAGGGGACAGATACGCAGTATTTT.

CDR3 in DNA: TGTGCCAGCAGTTCGCATGGCTCCGAGCAGTACTTC. Translation: CASSSHGSEQYF. The V gene is TRBV27, the J gene TRBJ2-7; D unclear. CDR1 MNHEY and CDR2 SMNVEV come from the germline V gene (reference sequence). The CDR3 covers 12 residues. Trimming left V 4 bases short and J 6 bases short, with 10 bases between.

This sequence joins TRBV19 and TRBJ1-4; 7 bases align to TRBD1. CDR3 size: 14 residues. The V and J ends lost 7 bases and 8 bases, in that order; junction bases with no gene match: 10. CDR1 is LNHDA, CDR2 SQIVND, per germline (reference sequence). CDR3 in amino acids: CASKRQGAEEKLFF. CDR3 bases: TGTGCCAGTAAGAGACAGGGAGCGGAAGAAAAACTGTTTTTT.

The CDR3 reads CSVAPRRDTQYF. As DNA, the CDR3 is TGCAGCGTTGCCCCCAGGAGGGATACGCAGTATTTT. The chain is built from TRBV29-1 and TRBJ2-3; TRBD2 is a possible D gene (5 bases). Germline values: CDR1 SQVTM, CDR2 ANQGSEA. Trimming left V 4 bases short and J 6 bases short, with 11 bases between. The CDR3 runs 12 residues.